This T cell receptor beta chain came from a study of cytomegalovirus exposure and HLA in healthy donors. V was cut by 4 bases and J by 7 bases, with 14 bases left in between. The CDR3 is 14 amino acids. Germline V CDR1 and CDR2: SNHLY, FYNNEI. Use of 60 Vbeta and 13 Jbeta primers characterized the PCR. Profiling relied on immunoSEQ multiplex PCR, and the TCRdb table lists in-frame clones only, not all of them. The sample contains roughly 190,000 clones, 79% of which appear only once. Sequencing was done on a sample of PBMCs. The TCR originated in a woman aged 18-35 years in good health and CMV-seronegative. The V and J genes are TRBV2 and TRBJ1-5; no clear D gene. The CDR3 region is CASSGIAERQPQHF. In nucleotides, the CDR3 is TGTGCCAGCAGTGGAATCGCAGAACGCCAGCCCCAGCATTTT. Based on the CDR3 plus reference TRBV2 and TRBJ1-5, the full variable domain is EPEVTQTPSHQVTQMGQEVILRCVPISNHLYFYWYRQILGQKVEFLVSFYNNEISEKSEIFDDQFSVERPDGSNFTLKIRSTKLEDSAMYFCASSGIAERQPQHFGDGTRLSIL.